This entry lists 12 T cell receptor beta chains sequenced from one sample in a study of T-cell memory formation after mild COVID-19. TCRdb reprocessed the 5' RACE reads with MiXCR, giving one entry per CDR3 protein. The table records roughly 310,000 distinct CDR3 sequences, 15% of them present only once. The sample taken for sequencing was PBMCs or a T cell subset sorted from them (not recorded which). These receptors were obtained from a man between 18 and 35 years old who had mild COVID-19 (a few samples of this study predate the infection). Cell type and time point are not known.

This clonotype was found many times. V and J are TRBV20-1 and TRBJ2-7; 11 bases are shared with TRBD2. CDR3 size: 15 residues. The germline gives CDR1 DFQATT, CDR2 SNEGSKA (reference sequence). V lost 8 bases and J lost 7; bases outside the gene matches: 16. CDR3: CSTPAPLAGGEEQYF. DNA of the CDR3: TGCAGTACCCCAGCCCCCCTAGCGGGGGGAGAGGAGCAGTACTTC.

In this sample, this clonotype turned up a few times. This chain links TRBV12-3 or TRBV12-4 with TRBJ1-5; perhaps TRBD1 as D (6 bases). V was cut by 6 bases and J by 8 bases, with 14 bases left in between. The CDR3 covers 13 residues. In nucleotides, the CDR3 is TGTGCCAGCAGACGGGACACAATCGAGCCCCAGCATTTT. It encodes CASRRDTIEPQHF.

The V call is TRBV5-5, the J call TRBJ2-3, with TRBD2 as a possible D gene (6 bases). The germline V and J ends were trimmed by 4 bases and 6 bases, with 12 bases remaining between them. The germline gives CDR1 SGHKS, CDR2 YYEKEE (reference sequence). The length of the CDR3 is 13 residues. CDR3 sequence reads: CASSGTSGDTQYF. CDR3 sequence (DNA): TGTGCCAGCAGCGGGACTTCGGGGGATACGCAGTATTTT.

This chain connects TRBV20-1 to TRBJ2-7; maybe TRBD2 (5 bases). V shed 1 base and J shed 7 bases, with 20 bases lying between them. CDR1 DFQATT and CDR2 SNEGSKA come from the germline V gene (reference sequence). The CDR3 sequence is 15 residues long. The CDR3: CSARVAGVLSGEQYV. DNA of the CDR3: TGCAGTGCTAGAGTCGCCGGGGTACTATCGGGGGAGCAGTACGTC.

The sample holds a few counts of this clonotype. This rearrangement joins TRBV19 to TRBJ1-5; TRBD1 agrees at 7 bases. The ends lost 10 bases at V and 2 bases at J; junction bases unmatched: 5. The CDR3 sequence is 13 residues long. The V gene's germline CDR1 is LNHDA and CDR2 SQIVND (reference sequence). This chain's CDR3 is CATAGQGNQPQHF. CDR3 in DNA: TGTGCCACTGCTGGACAGGGCAATCAGCCCCAGCATTTT.

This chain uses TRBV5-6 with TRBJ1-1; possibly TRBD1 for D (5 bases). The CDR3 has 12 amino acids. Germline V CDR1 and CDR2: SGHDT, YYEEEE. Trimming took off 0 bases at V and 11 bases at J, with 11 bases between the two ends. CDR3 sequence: CASSLDGAGAFF. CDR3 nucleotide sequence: TGTGCCAGCAGCTTGGACGGGGCTGGGGCTTTCTTT.

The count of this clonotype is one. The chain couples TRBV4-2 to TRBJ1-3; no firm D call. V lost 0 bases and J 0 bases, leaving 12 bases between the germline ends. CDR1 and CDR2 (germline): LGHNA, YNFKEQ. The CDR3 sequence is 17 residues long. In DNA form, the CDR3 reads TGTGCCAGCAGCCAAGATAATCACCTAGGCTCTGGAAACACCATATATTTT. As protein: CASSQDNHLGSGNTIYF.

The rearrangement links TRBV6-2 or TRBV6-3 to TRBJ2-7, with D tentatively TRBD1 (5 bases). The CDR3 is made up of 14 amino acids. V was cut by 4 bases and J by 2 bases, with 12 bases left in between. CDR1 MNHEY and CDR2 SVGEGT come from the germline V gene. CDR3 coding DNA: TGTGCCAGCAGTTCCAACCAGGGTGCCTACGAGCAGTACGTC. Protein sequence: CASSSNQGAYEQYV.

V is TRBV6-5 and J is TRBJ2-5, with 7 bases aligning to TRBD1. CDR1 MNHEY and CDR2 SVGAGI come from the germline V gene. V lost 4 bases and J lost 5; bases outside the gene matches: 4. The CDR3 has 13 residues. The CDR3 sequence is CASSSGGVETQYF. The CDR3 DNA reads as TGTGCCAGCAGTTCAGGGGGAGTGGAGACCCAGTACTTC.

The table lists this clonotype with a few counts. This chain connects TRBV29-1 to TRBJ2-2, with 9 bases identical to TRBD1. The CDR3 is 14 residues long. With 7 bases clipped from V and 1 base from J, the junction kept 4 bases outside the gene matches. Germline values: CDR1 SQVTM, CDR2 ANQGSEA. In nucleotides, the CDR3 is TGCAGCGCATCGGGACAGGGGAACACCGGGGAGCTGTTTTTT. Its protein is CSASGQGNTGELFF.

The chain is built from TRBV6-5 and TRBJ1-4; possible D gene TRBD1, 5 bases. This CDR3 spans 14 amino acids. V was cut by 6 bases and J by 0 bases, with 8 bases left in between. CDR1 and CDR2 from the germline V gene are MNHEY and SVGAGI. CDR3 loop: CASSLQATNEKLFF. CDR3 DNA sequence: TGTGCCAGCAGCTTACAGGCAACTAATGAAAAACTGTTTTTT.

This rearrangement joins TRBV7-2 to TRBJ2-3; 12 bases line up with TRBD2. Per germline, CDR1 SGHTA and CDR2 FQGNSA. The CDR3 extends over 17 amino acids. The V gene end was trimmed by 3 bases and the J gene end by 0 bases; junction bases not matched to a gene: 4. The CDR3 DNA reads TGTGCCAGCAGCTTTCTGGGACTAGCGGGTAGCACAGATACGCAGTATTTT. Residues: CASSFLGLAGSTDTQYF.